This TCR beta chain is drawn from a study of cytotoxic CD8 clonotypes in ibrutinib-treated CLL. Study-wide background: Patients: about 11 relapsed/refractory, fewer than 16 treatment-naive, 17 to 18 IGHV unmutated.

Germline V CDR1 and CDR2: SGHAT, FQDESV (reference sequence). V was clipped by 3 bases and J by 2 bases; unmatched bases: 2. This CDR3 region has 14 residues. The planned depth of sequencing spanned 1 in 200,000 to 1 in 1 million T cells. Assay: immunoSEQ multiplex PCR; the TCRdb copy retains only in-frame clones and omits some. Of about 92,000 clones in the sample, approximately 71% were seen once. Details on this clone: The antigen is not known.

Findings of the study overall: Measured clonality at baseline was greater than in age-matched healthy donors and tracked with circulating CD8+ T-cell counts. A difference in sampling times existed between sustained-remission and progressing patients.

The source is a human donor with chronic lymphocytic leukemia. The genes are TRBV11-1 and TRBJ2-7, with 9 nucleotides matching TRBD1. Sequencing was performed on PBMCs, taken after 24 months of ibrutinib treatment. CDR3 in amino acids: CASSLDRGTYEQYF. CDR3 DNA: TGTGCCAGCAGCTTGGACAGGGGAACCTACGAGCAGTACTTC. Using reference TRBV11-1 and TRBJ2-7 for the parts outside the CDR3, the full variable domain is EAEVAQSPRYKITEKSQAVAFWCDPISGHATLYWYRQILGQGPELLVQFQDESVVDDSQLPKDRFSAERLKGVDSTLKIQPAELGDSAMYLCASSLDRGTYEQYFGPGTRLTVT.